The 29 T cell receptor beta chains presented below share a single source sample, sequenced in a study of PD-L1 blockade in urothelial cancer. Assay: immunoSEQ multiplex PCR; the TCRdb copy retains only in-frame clones and omits some. The profile covers 100,000 to 150,000 clones, with about 82% appearing a single time and about 2.4% taken by the ten largest. Documented time point: peripheral blood 6 weeks after treatment start. Sequenced here: PBMCs, sampled around atezolizumab (anti-PD-L1) treatment. These receptors all stem from a man between 45 and 60 years old with urothelial cancer.

The V and J genes are TRBV4-1 and TRBJ2-1; D gene unclear. The CDR3 totals 17 residues. Trimming took 0 bases from V and 3 from J, leaving 15 bases between them. The germline V gene has CDR1 MGHRA and CDR2 YSYEKL. CDR3 sequence (DNA): TGCGCCAGCAGCCAAGATACCCAGCGCCCTCTCTACAATGAGCAGTTCTTC. Protein product: CASSQDTQRPLYNEQFF.

The chain combines TRBV6-5 with TRBJ2-7; D gene ambiguous. The CDR3 is made up of 15 amino acids. Trimming pared 4 bases from V and 6 bases from J, leaving 19 bases between. CDR1 MNHEY and CDR2 SVGAGI come from the germline V gene. The DNA of the CDR3 is TGTGCCAGCAGTTGGAAGGAGCCCGCGTCTTGCGAGCAGTACTTC. As protein: CASSWKEPASCEQYF.

The CDR3 sequence: CASSAGLGPNIQYF. For the CDR3, the DNA is TGTGCCAGCAGCGCAGGACTAGGTCCAAACATTCAGTACTTC. The chain links TRBV7-2 to TRBJ2-4; the match to TRBD2 covers 7 bases. The V segment lost 5 bases and the J segment 6 bases; nucleotides outside the gene matches: 7. The CDR3 has 14 amino acids. CDR1 is SGHTA, CDR2 FQGNSA, per germline.

CDR3 in DNA: TGTGCCAGCAGTGAACTCAGGGGGCCCTACGAGCAGTACTTC. Amino acid sequence: CASSELRGPYEQYF. The V call is TRBV6-1, the J call TRBJ2-7; 8 nucleotides agree with TRBD1. The CDR3 spans 14 residues. Germline CDR1 MNHNS, CDR2 SASEGT. V gave up 2 bases and J gave up 2 bases; unmatched junction bases: 2.

The V and J genes are TRBV9 and TRBJ2-7; 7 nucleotides match TRBD1. Germline V gene lookup returns CDR1 SGDLS and CDR2 YYNGEE. V shed 3 bases, J shed 6 bases, and the junction held 12 bases outside the gene matches. The CDR3 has 15 amino acids. CDR3 DNA: TGTGCCAGCAGCGATTCCGGGACAGACTGGGGCGAGCAGTACTTC. This gives the protein CASSDSGTDWGEQYF. The variable domain in full, with the rest retrieved from reference TRBV9 and TRBJ2-7, is DSGVTQTPKHLITATGQRVTLRCSPRSGDLSVYWYQQSLDQGLQFLIQYYNGEERAKGNILERFSAQQFPDLHSELNLSSLELGDSALYFCASSDSGTDWGEQYFGPGTRLTVT.

Written as DNA, the CDR3 is TGTGCCAGTAGTACCGAGACAGGGGTGTCCTACAATGAGCAGTTCTTC. Translating gives CASSTETGVSYNEQFF. The chain combines TRBV19 with TRBJ2-1; TRBD1 matches at 8 bases. V shed 4 bases, J shed 1 base, and the junction held 6 bases outside the gene matches. The V gene's germline CDR1 is LNHDA and CDR2 SQIVND (reference sequence). This CDR3 has 16 residues.

V gene TRBV6-1 combines with J gene TRBJ2-5; possibly TRBD1 for D (6 bases). Germline CDR1 is MNHNS and CDR2 is SASEGT. Trimming pared 7 bases from V and 3 bases from J, leaving 12 bases between. CDR3 length: 13 residues. DNA of the CDR3: TGTGCCAGCATCAGGGGCGTAGAAGAGACCCAGTACTTC. It translates to CASIRGVEETQYF.

The chain carries TRBV6-1 and TRBJ1-6, with TRBD1 identical over 7 bases. V shed 7 bases and J 7 bases; nucleotides not matched to a gene: 7. The CDR3 is 14 residues long. From germline, CDR1 is MNHNS and CDR2 SASEGT. The CDR3 nucleotides are TGTGCCAGCAATAGATCGGACAGGAATTCACCCCTCCACTTT. This gives the protein CASNRSDRNSPLHF.

The CDR3 region has the DNA TGTGCCAGCAGGCGACTAGCGGCATTAACCGGGGAGCTGTTTTTT. This codes for CASRRLAALTGELFF. This chain connects TRBV5-6 to TRBJ2-2, with 9 bases fitting TRBD2. This CDR3 spans 15 amino acids. Trimming took 5 bases from V and 5 from J; bases not matched to a gene: 7. The germline V gene encodes CDR1 SGHDT and CDR2 YYEEEE.

V and J are TRBV7-9 and TRBJ1-1; D gene uncertain. Germline lookup yields CDR1 SEHNR and CDR2 FQNEAQ (reference sequence). Trimming shortened V by 5 bases and J by 3 bases, and 4 bases separated the two germline ends. The CDR3 spans 11 residues. CDR3 coding DNA: TGTGCCAGCAGCCGGGACACTGAAGCTTTCTTT. Translation: CASSRDTEAFF.

This chain links TRBV7-9 with TRBJ2-7; 8 nucleotides align to TRBD2. The CDR3 loop spans 14 amino acids. Trimming removed 6 bases from V and 1 base from J; junction bases left unmatched: 5. The germline CDR1 and CDR2 sequences are SEHNR and FQNEAQ (reference sequence). The CDR3 coding sequence is TGTGCCAGCAGGCCTAGCGGGTGGTCCTACGAGCAGTACTTC. It specifies CASRPSGWSYEQYF. The variable domain in full, with the rest retrieved from reference TRBV7-9 and TRBJ2-7, is DTGVSQNPRHKITKRGQNVTFRCDPISEHNRLYWYRQTLGQGPEFLTYFQNEAQLEKSRLLSDRFSAERPKGSFSTLEIQRTEQGDSAMYLCASRPSGWSYEQYFGPGTRLTVT.

The chain is built from TRBV6-1 and TRBJ1-6, with 8 bases aligning to TRBD1. The J segment lost 6 bases and the V segment lost 8 bases, leaving 6 bases of the junction unmatched. The germline V gene encodes CDR1 MNHNS and CDR2 SASEGT. The CDR3 covers 14 residues. CDR3: CASCLTGANSPLHF. As DNA, the CDR3 is TGTGCCAGCTGCCTGACAGGGGCTAATTCACCCCTCCACTTT.

This clone was picked up a small number of times. The V and J genes are TRBV28 and TRBJ1-3; D gene unclear. Trimming removed 7 bases from V and 4 bases from J, with 17 bases in between. The CDR3 consists of 15 residues. In germline, CDR1 is MDHEN, CDR2 SYDVKM. The CDR3 loop is CASTRRSGGGNTIYF. CDR3 nucleotides: TGTGCCAGCACCCGACGGTCGGGTGGAGGAAACACCATATATTTT.

This clone was recorded a few times. V usage is TRBV18 and J usage is TRBJ1-2, with 8 bases that match TRBD1. Per germline, CDR1 KGHSH and CDR2 LQKENI. Trimming cost V 2 bases and J 5 bases; bases outside gene matches: 10. This CDR3 has 16 residues. The CDR3 DNA reads TGTGCCAGCTCACCATCCGGGACAGGAGAGGGTTATGGCTACACCTTC. Encoded protein: CASSPSGTGEGYGYTF.

This chain links TRBV5-1 with TRBJ2-2, with D possibly matching TRBD1 (6 bases). CDR3 length: 16 residues. Germline V gives CDR1 SGHRS, CDR2 YFSETQ. The V end lost 0 bases, the J end lost 4 bases, and 13 bases lay between the germline ends. As DNA, the CDR3 is TGCGCCAGCAGCTTGGTGGCAGGGGTTGTCACCGGGGAGCTGTTTTTT. Protein product: CASSLVAGVVTGELFF.

This clone showed up just once. The chain carries TRBV28 and TRBJ1-2; 7 nucleotides line up with TRBD1. Unmatched junction bases numbered 10, after V lost 4 bases and J lost 8 bases. Germline CDR1 reads MDHEN; CDR2 reads SYDVKM. This CDR3 contains 14 residues. The CDR3 is CASSSRDSWGGYTF. CDR3 DNA sequence: TGTGCCAGCAGTTCCCGGGACAGCTGGGGGGGCTACACCTTC.

This clone was counted a single time. The chain uses TRBV6-5 and TRBJ2-7; TRBD2 matches 7 bases. V trimming: 8 bases; J trimming: 0 bases; junction bases outside the gene matches: 10. The germline V gene encodes CDR1 MNHEY and CDR2 SVGAGI. The CDR3 has 15 residues. CDR3 in amino acids: CASFPSGASSYEQYF. CDR3 in DNA: TGTGCCAGCTTCCCCAGCGGGGCCAGCTCCTACGAGCAGTACTTC.

This chain connects TRBV30 to TRBJ2-1; TRBD1 might be the D (8 bases). CDR3 length: 14 residues. Trimming took 2 bases from V and 4 from J, leaving 12 bases between them. The germline gives CDR1 GTSNPN, CDR2 SVGIG (reference sequence). As DNA, the CDR3 is TGTGCCTGGAGTACAGGGGGGGGTTACAATGAGCAGTTCTTC. It yields the protein CAWSTGGGYNEQFF.

The chain carries TRBV29-1 and TRBJ2-5; TRBD2 is a possible D gene (7 bases). Germline assignment: CDR1 SQVTM and CDR2 ANQGSEA. Trimming removed 6 bases from V and 5 bases from J, with 13 bases in between. The CDR3 extends over 12 amino acids. CDR3 residues: CSVRRGLETQYF. For the CDR3, the DNA is TGCAGCGTCCGGCGGGGGCTGGAGACCCAGTACTTC.

This clone has a single count. CDR3 amino acids: CASTHTGAYSNQPQHF. In DNA form, the CDR3 reads TGTGCCAGCACCCACACAGGGGCCTATAGCAATCAGCCCCAGCATTTT. The chain couples TRBV6-4 to TRBJ1-5; 7 bases are shared with TRBD1. The CDR3 loop spans 16 amino acids. CDR1 and CDR2 from the germline V gene are MRHNA and SNTAGT. V was pared by 7 bases and J by 0 bases, with 9 bases of the junction left unmatched.

This chain joins TRBV28 and TRBJ2-2, with D perhaps matching TRBD1 (6 bases). CDR3 size: 17 residues. Germline V gives CDR1 MDHEN, CDR2 SYDVKM. Deletions cut 6 bases from V and 2 bases from J, with 19 bases between. CDR3 in amino acids: CASSYSRDTENTGELFF. CDR3 in DNA: TGTGCCAGCAGCTACTCCCGGGACACCGAAAACACCGGGGAGCTGTTTTTT.

The chain is built from TRBV7-2 and TRBJ2-7; 8 positions agree with TRBD2. J lost 13 bases, V lost 6 bases, and 17 bases had no gene match. CDR1 and CDR2 from the germline V gene are SGHTA and FQGNSA. The CDR3 sequence is 14 residues long. The CDR3 protein is CASSAIPGLGVSYF. The CDR3 DNA reads as TGTGCCAGCAGTGCCATTCCGGGACTAGGGGTGAGCTACTTC.

This chain joins TRBV27 and TRBJ2-3; 8 bases fit TRBD2. The CDR3 covers 11 residues. Looked up from germline, CDR1 is MNHEY and CDR2 is SMNVEV (reference sequence). The V and J ends lost 9 bases and 10 bases, in that order; junction bases with no gene match: 6. The CDR3 loop reads CASLAGRAQYF. The CDR3 nucleotides read TGTGCCAGTTTAGCGGGACGGGCGCAGTATTTT.

The V and J genes are TRBV7-3 and TRBJ2-3; D not resolved. Germline V gives CDR1 SGHTA, CDR2 FQGTGA. The V end was cut by 4 bases, the J end by 5 bases, with 10 bases between. The length of the CDR3 is 13 residues. This chain's CDR3 is CASSSLGRDTQYF. DNA of the CDR3: TGTGCCAGCAGCTCCCTAGGTAGAGATACGCAGTATTTT. Together with reference TRBV7-3 and TRBJ2-3, the CDR3 gives the full variable domain: GAGVSQTPSNKVTEKGKYVELRCDPISGHTALYWYRQSLGQGPEFLIYFQGTGAADDSGLPNDRFFAVRPEGSVSTLKIQRTERGDSAVYLCASSSLGRDTQYFGPGTRLTVL.

For this clone: Other DNA sequences in the sample encode the same CDR3. The V gene is TRBV2, the J gene TRBJ2-1, with TRBD1 matching over 8 bases. The CDR3 has 14 residues. Germline V gene data show CDR1 as SNHLY and CDR2 as FYNNEI. V shed 2 bases and J 7 bases; nucleotides not matched to a gene: 4. CDR3 sequence reads: CASSERTGRNEQFF. The CDR3 DNA reads as TGTGCCAGCAGTGAAAGGACAGGGCGGAATGAGCAGTTCTTC.

This sequence joins TRBV6-5 and TRBJ2-1; 11 nucleotides line up with TRBD2. There are 16 residues in the CDR3. Germline trimming cut 3 bases from V and 5 bases from J; bases unmatched to any gene: 6. The germline CDR1 and CDR2 sequences are MNHEY and SVGAGI. The CDR3 coding sequence is TGTGCCAGCAGTTATCCCGGGACTAGCGGAAACAATGAGCAGTTCTTC. Protein product: CASSYPGTSGNNEQFF.

V is TRBV28 and J is TRBJ2-7, with D tentatively TRBD1 (6 bases). This CDR3 has 13 residues. Per the germline V gene, CDR1 is MDHEN and CDR2 is SYDVKM. Trimming left V 9 bases short and J 3 bases short, with 15 bases between. The CDR3 coding sequence is TGTGCCAGTACCGGGACAAAACACTACGAGCAGTACTTC. It is translated as CASTGTKHYEQYF.

This sequence joins TRBV4-1 and TRBJ2-7, with D possibly matching TRBD1 (5 bases). The V gene lost 4 bases and the J gene lost 2 bases, with 9 bases spanning the gap. The CDR3 covers 13 residues. Germline loops: CDR1 MGHRA, CDR2 YSYEKL. CDR3 amino acids: CASSRTSTYEQYF. The CDR3 bases are TGCGCCAGCAGCCGGACAAGTACCTACGAGCAGTACTTC.

The chain carries TRBV10-1 and TRBJ1-6; D might be TRBD1 (5 bases). The length of the CDR3 is 13 residues. Germline V lookup: CDR1 WNHNN, CDR2 SYGVQD (reference sequence). V lost 5 bases to trimming and J lost 10 bases, with 12 bases between them. The CDR3 reads CASSPRAESPLHF. DNA of the CDR3: TGCGCCAGCAGTCCCAGGGCGGAATCACCCCTCCACTTT.